A selection of T cell receptor beta chains follows, all from one sample in a study of sequential checkpoint blockade in melanoma. Using immunoSEQ multiplex PCR, the repertoire was profiled, and TCRdb retains in-frame clones only, with some absent. There are about 13,000 clones in the sample; roughly 86% occur only once, and over 25% lies in the top ten. The specimen was CD8+ T cells sorted from blood (inferred from file names), collected from a patient given nivolumab and ipilimumab in sequence. These receptors were taken from a human donor with melanoma. The CDR3 runs from the conserved cysteine through the conserved F or W. Fields, in order: D gene, V gene, clone size, J gene, CDR3 DNA, CDR3 protein. D genes are given only for firm matches. Not all rows give a size; the values are once, few, many and, for expanded clones, a class.

NA	TRBV6-5	NA	TRBJ2-3	TGTGCCAGCAGAGCACAGGGAGTGTACCCAGATACGCAGTATTTT	CASRAQGVYPDTQYF
TRBD2	TRBV4-3	NA	TRBJ2-1	TGCGCCAGCAGCCAAGAATTACTAGCGCTATACAATGAGCAGTTCTTC	CASSQELLALYNEQFF
NA	TRBV9	NA	TRBJ1-2	TGTGCCAGCAGCGCTCAGGGTAACTATGGCTACACCTTC	CASSAQGNYGYTF
NA	TRBV4-3	NA	TRBJ2-3	TGCGCCAGCAGCCAACGGCCACAGTTCACAGATACGCAGTATTTT	CASSQRPQFTDTQYF
TRBD1	TRBV2	NA	TRBJ2-3	TGTGCCAGCAGTGAAGCTCCAGGGACAGGGAATACGCAGTATTTT	CASSEAPGTGNTQYF
NA	TRBV11-3	NA	TRBJ1-2	TGTGCCAGCAGCCTAAACGCTCGGGGGGCAGCGACCTATGGCTACACCTTC	CASSLNARGAATYGYTF
TRBD1	TRBV4-1	NA	TRBJ2-1	TGCGCCAGTGTCGGTAGCCCCCCAACGACAGGGGGGTACAATGAGCAGTTCTTC	CASVGSPPTTGGYNEQFF
NA	TRBV12-2	NA	TRBJ1-3	TGTGCAAGTCGCTTAGTGGCAGGGGAAGCCTCTGGAAACACCATATATTTT	CASRLVAGEASGNTIYF
NA	TRBV9	NA	TRBJ2-1	TGTGCCAGCACAGGGGAACGTTCCTACAATGAGCAGTTCTTC	CASTGERSYNEQFF
NA	TRBV28	NA	TRBJ2-3	TGTGCCAGCAGTTTTGAACAGAGCACAGATACGCAGTATTTT	CASSFEQSTDTQYF
TRBD1	TRBV5-5	NA	TRBJ2-2	TGTGCCAGCAGCCCAACAGGGGGAAGCACCGGGGAGCTGTTTTTT	CASSPTGGSTGELFF
NA	TRBV10-2	NA	TRBJ2-7	TGCGCCAGCAGTTTTAGCCGGGAATTCCCCCACGAGCAGTACTTC	CASSFSREFPHEQYF
TRBD1	TRBV7-9	NA	TRBJ1-1	TGTGCCAGCAGCTTAGTGCACCAGGGGGCCGGAGCTTTCTTT	CASSLVHQGAGAFF
NA	TRBV9	NA	TRBJ2-1	TGTGCCAGCAGCCCAAGGGGGGGGAATTTGTACAATGAGCAGTTCTTC	CASSPRGGNLYNEQFF
NA	TRBV19	NA	TRBJ2-7	TGTGCCAGTAGGGTAGGACACGGGGGTTTATACGAGCAGTACTTC	CASRVGHGGLYEQYF
NA	TRBV27	once	TRBJ2-7	TGTGCCAGCAGTTTATCGGCCGGAGAACAGGCCTTGGAGCAGTACTTC	CASSLSAGEQALEQYF